This TCR beta chain was sequenced in a study of OX40 agonist ivuxolimab in advanced cancers. Background on the study: Patients were given ivuxolimab, an antibody that agonizes OX40 (CD134).

Per the germline V gene, CDR1 is MNHNS and CDR2 is SASEGT. This CDR3 has 20 amino acids. Trimming took 2 bases from V and 0 from J; bases not matched to a gene: 14. Clones were read by immunoSEQ multiplex PCR, and TCRdb kept only the in-frame ones, dropping some. The table shows some 65,000 clones, with around 87% occurring only once. The origin of this receptor is an adult with an advanced solid tumor such as melanoma, head and neck, liver or kidney cancer. The specimen comprised CD4+ or CD8+ T cells sorted from blood, sampled in a trial of the OX40 agonist ivuxolimab. The chain employs TRBV6-1 and TRBJ2-1, with TRBD2 matching 9 bases. The CDR3 nucleotides read TGTGCCAGCAGTGAAAGGGTTCCTAGCGGGACCCAGAGCTCCTACAATGAGCAGTTCTTC. This gives the protein CASSERVPSGTQSSYNEQFF.